These 7 T cell receptor beta chains were sequenced from one sample in a study of immune evolution from preneoplasia to lung adenocarcinoma. Assay: immunoSEQ multiplex PCR; the TCRdb copy retains only in-frame clones and omits some. The sample consists of fewer than 14,000 clones, approximately 82% of them appearing once. Sequenced sample: FFPE minimally invasive lung adenocarcinoma tissue. These receptors came from a person aged 65 to 85 with lung adenocarcinoma.

To note about this clone: The junction does not match germline at one end; this may be a read error. The V and J genes are TRBV7-7 and TRBJ2-5; tentatively, D is TRBD2 (7 bases). CDR3 length: 15 residues. Germline V gene data show CDR1 as SSHAT and CDR2 as FNYEAQ (reference sequence). CDR3 sequence reads: CASSPQGLSQETQYF. The CDR3 nucleotides read TGTGCTAGCAGCCCACAGGGACTATCACAAGAGACCCAGTACTTC.

CDR3 sequence reads: CSVVDSGQGSNEQYF. CDR3 DNA sequence: TGCAGCGTTGTGGATTCCGGGCAGGGATCAAACGAGCAGTACTTC. The V and J genes are TRBV29-1 and TRBJ2-7; D is perhaps TRBD1 (5 bases). Trimming removed 4 bases at V and 5 bases at J, with 21 bases between. In germline, CDR1 is SQVTM, CDR2 ANQGSEA. The CDR3 sequence is 15 residues long.

The chain has TRBV2 and TRBJ1-4; possible D gene TRBD1, 5 bases. Germline V lookup: CDR1 SNHLY, CDR2 FYNNEI. V gave up 6 bases and J gave up 3 bases, with 14 bases separating them. The CDR3 loop spans 15 amino acids. In DNA form, the CDR3 reads TGTGCCAGCAGGGGGCCCACGAGCGCTAATGAAAAACTGTTTTTT. Translated: CASRGPTSANEKLFF.

The chain employs TRBV19 and TRBJ2-2; 8 bases match TRBD1. Germline V lookup: CDR1 LNHDA, CDR2 SQIVND (reference sequence). This CDR3 has 17 residues. J was trimmed by 6 bases and V by 7 bases; bases with no gene match: 16. The CDR3 coding sequence is TGTGCCAGTACAGGGGGCCAGGGGCGGCCGTTTGCCGGGGAGCTGTTTTTT. Translation: CASTGGQGRPFAGELFF.

The chain carries TRBV4-1 and TRBJ2-1, with no clear D. Per germline, CDR1 MGHRA and CDR2 YSYEKL. The CDR3 spans 14 residues. Trimming pared 0 bases from V and 6 bases from J, leaving 9 bases between. In DNA form, the CDR3 reads TGCGCCAGCAGCCAAGATGAGCTTAGCAATGAGCAGTTCTTC. Translated, it gives CASSQDELSNEQFF.

The chain recombines TRBV7-2 with TRBJ1-1; a weak D match, TRBD1 (5 bases). The V and J ends lost 5 bases and 5 bases respectively, with 12 bases between them. The CDR3 is 13 amino acids. Germline V gene lookup returns CDR1 SGHTA and CDR2 FQGNSA. CDR3 sequence: CASSPGDGTEAFF. As DNA, the CDR3 is TGTGCCAGCAGCCCGGGGGATGGGACTGAAGCTTTCTTT.

This chain joins TRBV7-2 and TRBJ2-7, with D possibly being TRBD2 (5 bases). The germline CDR1 and CDR2 sequences are SGHTA and FQGNSA. The CDR3 contains 14 residues. Between the trimmed V and J ends, which lost 5 bases and 2 bases, there was a span of 13 bases. CDR3 sequence reads: CASSPGIYPYEQYF. The CDR3 DNA follows: TGTGCCAGCAGCCCGGGGATCTACCCCTACGAGCAGTACTTC.